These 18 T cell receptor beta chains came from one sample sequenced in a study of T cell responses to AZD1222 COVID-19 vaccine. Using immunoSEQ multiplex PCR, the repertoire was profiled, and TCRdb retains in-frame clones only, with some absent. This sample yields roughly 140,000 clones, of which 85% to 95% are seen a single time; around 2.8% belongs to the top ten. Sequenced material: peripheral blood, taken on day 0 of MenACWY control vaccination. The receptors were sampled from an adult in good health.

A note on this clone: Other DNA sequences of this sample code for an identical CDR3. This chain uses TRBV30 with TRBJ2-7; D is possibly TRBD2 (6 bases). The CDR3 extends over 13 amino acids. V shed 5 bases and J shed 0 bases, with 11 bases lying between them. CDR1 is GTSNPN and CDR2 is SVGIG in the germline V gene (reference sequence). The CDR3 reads CAWSDGSSYEQYF. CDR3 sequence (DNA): TGTGCCTGGTCCGACGGGAGCTCCTACGAGCAGTACTTC. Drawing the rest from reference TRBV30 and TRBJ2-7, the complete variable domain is SQTIHQWPATLVQPVGSPLSLECTVEGTSNPNLYWYRQAAGRGLQLLFYSVGIGQISSEVPQNLSASRPQDRQFILSSKKLLLSDSGFYLCAWSDGSSYEQYFGPGTRLTVT.

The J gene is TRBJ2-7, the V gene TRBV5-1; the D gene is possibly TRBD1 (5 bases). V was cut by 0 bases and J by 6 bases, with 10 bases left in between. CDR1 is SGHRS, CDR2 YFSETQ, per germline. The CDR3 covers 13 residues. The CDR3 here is CASSLAQDTEQYF. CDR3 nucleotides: TGCGCCAGCAGCTTGGCACAGGATACCGAGCAGTACTTC.

CDR3 sequence: CASSLRGSNEKLFF. CDR3 nucleotide sequence: TGTGCCAGCTCACTCCGTGGGAGTAATGAAAAACTGTTTTTT. The J gene is TRBJ1-4, the V gene TRBV18, with D hard to call. Per germline, CDR1 KGHSH and CDR2 LQKENI. This CDR3 comprises 14 residues. Trimming pared 4 bases from V and 4 bases from J, leaving 10 bases between.

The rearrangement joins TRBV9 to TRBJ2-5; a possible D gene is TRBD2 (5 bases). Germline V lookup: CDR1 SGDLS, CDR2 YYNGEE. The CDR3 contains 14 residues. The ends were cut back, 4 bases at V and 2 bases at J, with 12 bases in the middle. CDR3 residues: CASSSRTFQETQYF. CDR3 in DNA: TGTGCCAGCAGCTCTCGGACTTTTCAAGAGACCCAGTACTTC.

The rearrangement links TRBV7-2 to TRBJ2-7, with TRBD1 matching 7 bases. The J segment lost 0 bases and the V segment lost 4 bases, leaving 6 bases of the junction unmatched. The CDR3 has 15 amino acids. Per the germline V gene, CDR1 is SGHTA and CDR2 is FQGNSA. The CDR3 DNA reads TGTGCCAGCAGCTCCCAGGGACAGCCCTCCTACGAGCAGTACTTC. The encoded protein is CASSSQGQPSYEQYF.

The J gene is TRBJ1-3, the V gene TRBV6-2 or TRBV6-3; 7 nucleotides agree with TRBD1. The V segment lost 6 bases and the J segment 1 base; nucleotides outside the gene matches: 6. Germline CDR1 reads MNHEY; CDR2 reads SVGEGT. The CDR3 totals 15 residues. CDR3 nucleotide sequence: TGTGCCAGCAGCATAACAGGGGCGTCTGGAAACACCATATATTTT. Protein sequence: CASSITGASGNTIYF.

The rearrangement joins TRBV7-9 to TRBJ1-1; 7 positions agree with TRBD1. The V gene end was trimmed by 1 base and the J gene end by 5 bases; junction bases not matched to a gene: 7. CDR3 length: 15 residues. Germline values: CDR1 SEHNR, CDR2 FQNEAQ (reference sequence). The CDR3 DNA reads TGTGCCAGCAGCTTAGGAGCGGCAGGGGGGACTGAAGCTTTCTTT. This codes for CASSLGAAGGTEAFF.

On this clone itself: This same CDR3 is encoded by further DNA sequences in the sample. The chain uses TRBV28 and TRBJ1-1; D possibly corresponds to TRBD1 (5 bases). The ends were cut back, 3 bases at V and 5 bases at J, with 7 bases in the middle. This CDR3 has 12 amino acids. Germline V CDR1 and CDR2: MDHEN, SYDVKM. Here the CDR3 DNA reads TGTGCCAGCAGTTTTTGGGGGACTGAAGCTTTCTTT. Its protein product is CASSFWGTEAFF.

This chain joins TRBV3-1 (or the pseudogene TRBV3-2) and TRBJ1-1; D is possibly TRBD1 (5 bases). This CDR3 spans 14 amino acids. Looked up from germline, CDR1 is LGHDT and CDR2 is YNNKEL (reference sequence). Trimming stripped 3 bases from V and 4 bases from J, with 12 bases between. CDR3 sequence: CASSQGGYGTEAFF. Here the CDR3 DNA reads TGTGCCAGCAGCCAGGGGGGATATGGCACTGAAGCTTTCTTT.

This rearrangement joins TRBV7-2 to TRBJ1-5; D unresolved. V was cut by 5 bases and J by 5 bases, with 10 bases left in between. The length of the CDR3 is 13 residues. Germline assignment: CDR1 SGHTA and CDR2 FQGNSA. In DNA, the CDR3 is TGTGCCAGCAGCACCCGAGCCGATCAGCCCCAGCATTTT. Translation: CASSTRADQPQHF.

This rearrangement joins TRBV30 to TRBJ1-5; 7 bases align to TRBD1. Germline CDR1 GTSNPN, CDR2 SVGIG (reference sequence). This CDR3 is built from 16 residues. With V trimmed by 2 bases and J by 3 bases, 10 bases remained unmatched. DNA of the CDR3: TGTGCCTGGAGTCGGGGGCCAGGGGGGGCCAATCAGCCCCAGCATTTT. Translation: CAWSRGPGGANQPQHF.

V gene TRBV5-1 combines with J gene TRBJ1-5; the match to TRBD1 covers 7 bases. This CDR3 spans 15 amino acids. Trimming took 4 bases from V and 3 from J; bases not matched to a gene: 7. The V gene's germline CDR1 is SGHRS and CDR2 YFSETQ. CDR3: CASSPGTVNNQPQHF. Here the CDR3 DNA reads TGCGCCAGCAGCCCGGGGACAGTTAACAATCAGCCCCAGCATTTT.

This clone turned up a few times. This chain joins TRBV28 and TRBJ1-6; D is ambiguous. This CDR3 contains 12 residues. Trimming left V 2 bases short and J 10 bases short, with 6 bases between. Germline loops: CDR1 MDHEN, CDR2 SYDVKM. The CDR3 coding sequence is TGTGCCAGCAGTTTAAATGGCTCACCCCTCCACTTT. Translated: CASSLNGSPLHF.

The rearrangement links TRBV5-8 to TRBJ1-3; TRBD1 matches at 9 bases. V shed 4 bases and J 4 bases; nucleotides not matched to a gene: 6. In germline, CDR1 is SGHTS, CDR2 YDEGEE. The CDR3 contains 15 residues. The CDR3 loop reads CASSRSGTGGNTIYF. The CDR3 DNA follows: TGTGCCAGCAGCCGGTCCGGGACAGGGGGAAACACCATATATTTT.

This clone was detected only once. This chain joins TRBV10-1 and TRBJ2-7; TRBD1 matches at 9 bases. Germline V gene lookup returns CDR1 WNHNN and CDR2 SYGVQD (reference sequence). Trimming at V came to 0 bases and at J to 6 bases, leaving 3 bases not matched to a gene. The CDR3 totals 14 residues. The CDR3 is CASSESRDRVEQYF. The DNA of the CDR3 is TGCGCCAGCAGTGAGTCCCGGGACAGGGTCGAGCAGTACTTC.

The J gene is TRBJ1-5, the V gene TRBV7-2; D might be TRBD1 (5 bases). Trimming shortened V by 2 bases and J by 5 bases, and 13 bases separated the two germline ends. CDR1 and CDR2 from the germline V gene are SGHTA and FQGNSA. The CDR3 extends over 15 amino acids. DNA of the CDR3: TGTGCCAGCAGCTTAATCGGGGGGAATCATCAGCCCCAGCATTTT. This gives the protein CASSLIGGNHQPQHF.

The CDR3 DNA is TGTGCCAGCAGCGTAGGGGGCGATGGGCACGAGCAGTACTTC. It translates to CASSVGGDGHEQYF. The V call is TRBV9, the J call TRBJ2-7, with D possibly being TRBD1 (5 bases). CDR1 and CDR2 (germline): SGDLS, YYNGEE. Trimming left V 0 bases short and J 5 bases short, with 12 bases between. There are 14 residues in the CDR3.

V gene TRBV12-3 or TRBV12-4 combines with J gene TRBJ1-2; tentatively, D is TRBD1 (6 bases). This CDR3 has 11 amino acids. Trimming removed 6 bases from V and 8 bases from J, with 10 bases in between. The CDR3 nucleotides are TGTGCCAGCAGGAAAGGGGGAGGCTACACCTTC. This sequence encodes CASRKGGGYTF.